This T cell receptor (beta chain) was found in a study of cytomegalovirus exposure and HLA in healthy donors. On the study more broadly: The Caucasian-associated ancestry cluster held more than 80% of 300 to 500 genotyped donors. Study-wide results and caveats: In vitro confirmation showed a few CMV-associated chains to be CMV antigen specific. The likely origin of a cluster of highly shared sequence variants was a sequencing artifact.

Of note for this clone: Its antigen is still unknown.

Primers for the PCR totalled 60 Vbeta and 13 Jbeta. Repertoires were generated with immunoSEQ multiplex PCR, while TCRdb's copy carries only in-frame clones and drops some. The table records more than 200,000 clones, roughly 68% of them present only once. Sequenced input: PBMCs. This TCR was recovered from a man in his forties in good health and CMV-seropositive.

CDR3 sequence reads: CASSEDGGQGGYGYTF. CDR3 nucleotide sequence: TGTGCCAGCAGTGAAGACGGAGGGCAGGGAGGCTATGGCTACACCTTC. The chain uses TRBV2 and TRBJ1-2; a possible D gene is TRBD1 (5 bases). Per the germline V gene, CDR1 is SNHLY and CDR2 is FYNNEI. Trimming stripped 1 base from V and 4 bases from J, with 16 bases between. This CDR3 is 16 amino acids long.